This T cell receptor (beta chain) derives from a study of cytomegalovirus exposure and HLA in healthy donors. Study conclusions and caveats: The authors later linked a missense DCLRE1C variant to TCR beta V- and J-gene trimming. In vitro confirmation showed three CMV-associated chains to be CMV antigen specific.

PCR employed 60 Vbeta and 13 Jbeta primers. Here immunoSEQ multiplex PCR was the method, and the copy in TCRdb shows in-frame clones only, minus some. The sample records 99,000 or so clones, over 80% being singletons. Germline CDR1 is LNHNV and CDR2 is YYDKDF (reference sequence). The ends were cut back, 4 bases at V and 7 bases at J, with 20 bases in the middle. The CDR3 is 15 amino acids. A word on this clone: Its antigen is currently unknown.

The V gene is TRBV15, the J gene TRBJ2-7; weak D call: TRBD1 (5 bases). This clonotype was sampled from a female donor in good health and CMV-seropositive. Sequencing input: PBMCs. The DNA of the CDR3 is TGTGCCACCAGCAAGGGGCAAGATGGACACTGGGAGCAGTACTTC. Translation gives CATSKGQDGHWEQYF.